The rows below give T cell receptor beta chains drawn from one sample of a study of control samples from healthy donors and cancer patients. TCRdb's copy holds only in-frame clones and misses some; the assay was immunoSEQ multiplex PCR. Of around 230,000 clones in the sample, over 90% are singletons; the top ten hold approximately 1.5%. Sequenced: blood. These receptors all stem from a man in his fifties or sixties in good health. CDR3s include the opening cysteine and the closing phenylalanine or tryptophan. D genes are given only for firm matches. Expanded clones are given a class, and other clones once, few, many or no size at all.

V	D	size	J	DNA	CDR3
TRBV28	NA	NA	TRBJ2-2	TGTGCCAGCAGTTTTCGGAAACCGGCGTACACCGGGGAGCTGTTTTTT	CASSFRKPAYTGELFF
TRBV6-2/TRBV6-3	NA	NA	TRBJ1-2	TGTGCCAGCAGTTATCGGTCGGACTATGGCTACACCTTC	CASSYRSDYGYTF
TRBV27	NA	NA	TRBJ2-5	TGTGCCAGCAGTTTTAGCAGAGAGACCCAGTACTTC	CASSFSRETQYF
TRBV3-1/TRBV3-2	TRBD1	NA	TRBJ2-5	TGTGCCAGCAACCCGACAGGGGGCATGGAGACCCAGTACTTC	CASNPTGGMETQYF
TRBV5-1	TRBD2	NA	TRBJ2-7	TGCGCCAGCAGCTTGGCCCCTAGCGGGGGGGCCGGTGAGCAGTACTTC	CASSLAPSGGAGEQYF
TRBV5-4	TRBD2	NA	TRBJ2-5	TGTGCCAGCAGTTTCGGACTAGCGGGGGCCCAAGAGACCCAGTACTTC	CASSFGLAGAQETQYF
TRBV7-3	TRBD2	NA	TRBJ2-1	TGTGCCAGCAGCTTAGCGGGGGGGCAGTGGTGTGAGCAGTTCTTC	CASSLAGGQWCEQFF
TRBV9	NA	NA	TRBJ1-2	TGTGCCAGCAGCGTTACGGACAGCATCCTCTATGGCTACACCTTC	CASSVTDSILYGYTF
TRBV4-1	NA	NA	TRBJ1-1	TGCGCCAGCAGCCAAAAGACAGATTACACTGAAGCTTTCTTT	CASSQKTDYTEAFF
TRBV6-6	NA	NA	TRBJ1-2	TGTGCCAGCAGTTCCCGAACAGGGTCCCCTAACTATGGCTACACCTTC	CASSSRTGSPNYGYTF
TRBV27	NA	NA	TRBJ2-5	TGTGCCAGCAGTTTGGGGAGGACGAGAGAGACCCAGTACTTC	CASSLGRTRETQYF
TRBV28	TRBD2	NA	TRBJ2-2	TGTGCCAGCAGCCCGGGACTAGCGGGCTTTAGGGCGAACACCGGGGAGCTGTTTTTT	CASSPGLAGFRANTGELFF
TRBV7-2	NA	once	TRBJ1-2	TGTGCCAGCAGCCCCCGATTCTATGGCTACACCTTC	CASSPRFYGYTF
TRBV29-1	NA	NA	TRBJ1-1	TGCAGCGCTGTTCCGGGCCAACTAGAAGCTTTCTTT	CSAVPGQLEAFF
TRBV5-6	TRBD1	NA	TRBJ2-7	TGTGCCAGCAGTACTCTACAGGGGACAGCCTACGAGCAGTACTTC	CASSTLQGTAYEQYF
TRBV4-1	NA	NA	TRBJ1-4	TGCGCCAGCAGCCTCTTGGCCGATTGGACTGAAAAACTGTTTTTT	CASSLLADWTEKLFF
TRBV28	TRBD1	NA	TRBJ1-2	TGTGCCAGCAGTTCGACAGGGGGCGGAGGCTACACCTTC	CASSSTGGGGYTF
TRBV5-4	NA	NA	TRBJ1-1	TGTGCCAGCAGCTTGGAACAGTCGAACACTGAAGCTTTCTTT	CASSLEQSNTEAFF
TRBV11-2	TRBD1	NA	TRBJ2-7	TGTGCCAGCAGCTTAGGCGGGACAGGTCCCTACGAGCAGTACTTC	CASSLGGTGPYEQYF
TRBV18	NA	NA	TRBJ1-5	TGTGCCAGCTCACCAGGGACACAAGAGAAGCAGCCCCAGCATTTT	CASSPGTQEKQPQHF
TRBV5-1	TRBD1	NA	TRBJ1-4	TGCGCCAGCAGCCTGGACAGGGGGGATGAAAAACTGTTTTTT	CASSLDRGDEKLFF
TRBV30	NA	NA	TRBJ1-4	TGTGCCTGGAGGGCCTGGGTAAATAATGAAAAACTGTTTTTT	CAWRAWVNNEKLFF
TRBV27	NA	NA	TRBJ1-2	TGTGCCAGCAAGAGCACCTTTGCCTATGGCTACACCTTC	CASKSTFAYGYTF
TRBV28	NA	NA	TRBJ1-5	TGTGCCAGCAGTTTATCACACGACTATCAGCCCCAGCATTTT	CASSLSHDYQPQHF
TRBV6-5	NA	NA	TRBJ2-7	TGTGCCAGCAGTTACCCCGGGGGTGAGCAGTACTTC	CASSYPGGEQYF
TRBV7-2	TRBD1	NA	TRBJ1-2	TGTGCCAGCAGCCGCGGGACAGTATATGGCTACACCTTC	CASSRGTVYGYTF
TRBV11-3	NA	NA	TRBJ2-2	TGTGCCAGCAGCTTAGAGTCGACCGGGGAGCTGTTTTTT	CASSLESTGELFF
TRBV29-1	TRBD2	NA	TRBJ2-1	TGCAGCGTACGGGGTAGGCGGGGGGCCGACATAGAGCAGTTCTTC	CSVRGRRGADIEQFF
TRBV6-1	NA	NA	TRBJ2-5	TGTGCCAGCAGTGAATCCGCCGGCAGACAAGAGACCCAGTACTTC	CASSESAGRQETQYF
TRBV6-5	NA	NA	TRBJ1-5	TGTGCCAGCCAGACACTAACCCCCAATCAGCCCCAGCATTTT	CASQTLTPNQPQHF
TRBV5-1	NA	NA	TRBJ2-7	TGCGCCAGCAGCCTGACTGGGCCACTCGAGCAGTACTTC	CASSLTGPLEQYF
TRBV9	NA	once	TRBJ1-5	TGTGCCAGCAGCGTAGGGGGCGGCAATCAGCCCCAGCATTTT	CASSVGGGNQPQHF
TRBV6-5	NA	NA	TRBJ1-5	TGTGCCAGCAGTTACTCAGGTGCGGGTAAAAATCAGCCCCAGCATTTT	CASSYSGAGKNQPQHF
TRBV28	TRBD1	NA	TRBJ2-1	TGTGCCAGCACTTCATCCGGGACAGGGGCCCCCTACAATGAGCAGTTCTTC	CASTSSGTGAPYNEQFF
TRBV28	TRBD1	NA	TRBJ1-5	TGTGCCAGCAGTCCGGGACAGGGGGCAAGTCAGCCCCAGCATTTT	CASSPGQGASQPQHF
TRBV6-2/TRBV6-3	NA	NA	TRBJ1-3	TGTGCCAGCAGTCGGGACGGTGGAAACACCATATATTTT	CASSRDGGNTIYF
TRBV3-1/TRBV3-2	NA	NA	TRBJ1-2	TGTGCCAGCAGCCAAAATCCCGGGACTGTGTATGGCTACACCTTC	CASSQNPGTVYGYTF
TRBV5-1	TRBD1	NA	TRBJ1-2	TGCGCCAGCTCCCCCCCGGGACAGCTTAGTTATGGCTACACCTTC	CASSPPGQLSYGYTF
TRBV5-8	NA	NA	TRBJ1-5	TGTGCCAGCAGCTTGGGGGGCCGGCAAAATCAGCCCCAGCATTTT	CASSLGGRQNQPQHF
TRBV18	NA	NA	TRBJ1-6	TGTGCCAGCTCACTAAACTCCGGGACAAACAATTCACCCCTCCACTTT	CASSLNSGTNNSPLHF
TRBV7-2	NA	NA	TRBJ2-2	TGTGCCAGCAGCTTAGGGGGGGACGCCGGGGAGCTGTTTTTT	CASSLGGDAGELFF
TRBV6-5	NA	NA	TRBJ1-5	TGTGCCAGCACTACCCAGATCAATCAGCCCCAGCATTTT	CASTTQINQPQHF
TRBV5-1	NA	NA	TRBJ1-6	TGCGCCAGCAGGAGGACGGACATTCTCGATAATTCACCCCTCCACTTT	CASRRTDILDNSPLHF
TRBV19	NA	NA	TRBJ2-7	TGTGCCAGTAGTATAAATAGCAGGGACTACGAGCAGTACTTC	CASSINSRDYEQYF
TRBV11-2	TRBD1	NA	TRBJ2-2	TGTGCCAGCAGCCCTATGACAGGGGCCGGGGAGCTGTTTTTT	CASSPMTGAGELFF
TRBV5-6	TRBD1	once	TRBJ1-3	TGTGCCAGCAGCGTACGACAGGGTGGAGGAAACACCATATATTTT	CASSVRQGGGNTIYF
TRBV18	NA	NA	TRBJ2-3	TGTGCCAGCTCACTCTCGTGGGGAGATACGCAGTATTTT	CASSLSWGDTQYF
TRBV24-1	TRBD1	NA	TRBJ1-2	TGTGCCACCACCTCGGGACAGGGTGGCGGCTACACCTTC	CATTSGQGGGYTF
TRBV15	NA	few	TRBJ2-7	TGTGCCACCAGCAGAGATTGGGCGGGGGCGAATTACGAGCAGTACTTC	CATSRDWAGANYEQYF
TRBV5-1	NA	NA	TRBJ1-1	TGCGCCAGCAGCTTCTATGGGGTCATGAACACTGAAGCTTTCTTT	CASSFYGVMNTEAFF
TRBV10-3	NA	NA	TRBJ1-4	TGTGCCATCAGTGAGCGAGGAGCTGGGGGTGAAAAACTGTTTTTT	CAISERGAGGEKLFF
TRBV9	TRBD1	NA	TRBJ1-1	TGTGCCAGCAGCGGACAGGGGGCGACATGGGGAGCTGAAGCTTTCTTT	CASSGQGATWGAEAFF
TRBV7-2	NA	few	TRBJ2-3	TGTGCCAGCAACCTGAGAGGGGGGGCCGGTACAGATACGCAGTATTTT	CASNLRGGAGTDTQYF
TRBV5-1	NA	NA	TRBJ1-3	TGCGCCAGCAGCTCACAAGTCTCTGGAAACACCATATATTTT	CASSSQVSGNTIYF
TRBV6-4	NA	NA	TRBJ1-2	TGTGCCAGCAGTCCGACTGGAGTGGGAGGCTATGGCTACACCTTC	CASSPTGVGGYGYTF
TRBV5-1	NA	NA	TRBJ2-5	TGCGCCAGCAGCTTTGTCCTCAGGACACAACTATGGTACCAAGAGACCCAGTACTTC	CASSFVLRTQLWYQETQYF
TRBV28	NA	NA	TRBJ1-1	TGTGCCAGCAGTCCCCCCCGGGCCACTGAAGCTTTCTTT	CASSPPRATEAFF
TRBV5-1	TRBD2	NA	TRBJ2-3	TGCGCCAGCAGCTCGGCGGCTAGCGGGGGGGCTGGTACAGATACGCAGTATTTT	CASSSAASGGAGTDTQYF
TRBV5-4	NA	NA	TRBJ2-5	TGTGCCAGCAGCTCGGGACCTTTGGAGGAGACCCAGTACTTC	CASSSGPLEETQYF